Sequencing of this TCR beta chain was carried out in a study of blood T cell repertoires in COVID-19. Seattle's enrolled individuals joined amid active infection and were then monitored longitudinally. With 0 bases removed from V and 8 bases from J, the gap between germline ends came to 13 bases. In germline, CDR1 is MNHEY, CDR2 SMNVEV (reference sequence). The CDR3 has 14 residues. In the authors' workflow: Nucleated cell counts were estimated from reference gene primer amplification. Method: immunoSEQ multiplex PCR; TCRdb's copy keeps in-frame clones and lacks some. V, J and clone size derive from that table, while D and trimming were established from the DNA sequence. This repertoire shows some 400,000 clones, approximately 89% found once; its top ten account for roughly 2%.

The chain links TRBV27 to TRBJ1-2; D not certain. The sequenced material came from peripheral blood. This sequence was found in a woman aged 60-75 years with COVID-19, enrolled during active disease. The CDR3 reads CASSLSWEMGGYTF. DNA of the CDR3: TGTGCCAGCAGTTTATCGTGGGAGATGGGCGGCTACACCTTC.